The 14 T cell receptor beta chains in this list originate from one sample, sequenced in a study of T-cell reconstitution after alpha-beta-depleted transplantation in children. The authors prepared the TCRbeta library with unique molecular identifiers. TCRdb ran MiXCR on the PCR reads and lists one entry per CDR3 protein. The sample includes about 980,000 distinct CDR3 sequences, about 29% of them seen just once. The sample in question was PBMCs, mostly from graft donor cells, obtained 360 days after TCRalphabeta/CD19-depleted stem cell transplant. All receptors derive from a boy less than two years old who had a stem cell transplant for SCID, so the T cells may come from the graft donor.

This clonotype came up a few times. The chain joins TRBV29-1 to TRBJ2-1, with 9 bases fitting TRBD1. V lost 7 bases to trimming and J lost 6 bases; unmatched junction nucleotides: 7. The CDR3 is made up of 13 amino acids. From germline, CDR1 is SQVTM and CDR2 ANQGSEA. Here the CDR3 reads CSASWDRVNEQFF. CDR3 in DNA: TGCAGCGCCTCATGGGACAGGGTCAATGAGCAGTTCTTC.

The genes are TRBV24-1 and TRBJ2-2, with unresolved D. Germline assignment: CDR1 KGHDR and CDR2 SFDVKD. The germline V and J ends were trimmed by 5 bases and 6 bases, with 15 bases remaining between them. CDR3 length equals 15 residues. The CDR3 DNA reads TGTGCCACCAGTGCGGTTTCGGTGGAGCCCGGGGAGCTGTTTTTT. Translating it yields CATSAVSVEPGELFF.

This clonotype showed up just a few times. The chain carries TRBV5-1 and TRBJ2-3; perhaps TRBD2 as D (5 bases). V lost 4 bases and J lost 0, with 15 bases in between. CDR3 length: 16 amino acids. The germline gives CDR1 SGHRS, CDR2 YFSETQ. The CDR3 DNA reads TGCGCCAGCAGCGGGAGAGGTGGTACTAGCACAGATACGCAGTATTTT. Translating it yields CASSGRGGTSTDTQYF.

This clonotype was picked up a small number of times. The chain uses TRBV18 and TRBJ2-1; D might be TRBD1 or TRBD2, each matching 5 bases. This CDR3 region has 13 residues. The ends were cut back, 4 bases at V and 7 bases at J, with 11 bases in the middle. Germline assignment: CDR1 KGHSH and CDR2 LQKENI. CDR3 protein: CASSLGTLNEQFF. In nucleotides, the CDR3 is TGTGCCAGCTCACTGGGGACCTTAAATGAGCAGTTCTTC.

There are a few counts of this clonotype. CDR3: CASSFPPGLAGAQETQYF. The DNA for the CDR3 is TGTGCCAGCAGCTTCCCCCCGGGACTAGCGGGGGCCCAAGAGACCCAGTACTTC. The chain is built from TRBV5-6 and TRBJ2-5; 14 nucleotides line up with TRBD2. The V and J ends lost 2 bases and 1 base, in that order; junction bases with no gene match: 7. The V gene's germline CDR1 is SGHDT and CDR2 YYEEEE. The CDR3 runs 18 residues. The full variable domain, rest sourced from reference TRBV5-6 and TRBJ2-5, is DAGVTQSPTHLIKTRGQQVTLRCSPKSGHDTVSWYQQALGQGPQFIFQYYEEEERQRGNFPDRFSGHQFPNYSSELNVNALLLGDSALYLCASSFPPGLAGAQETQYFGPGTRLLVL.

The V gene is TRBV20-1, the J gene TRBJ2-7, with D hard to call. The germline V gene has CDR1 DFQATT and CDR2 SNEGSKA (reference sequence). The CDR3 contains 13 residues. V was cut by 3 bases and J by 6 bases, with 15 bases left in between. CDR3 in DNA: TGCAGTGCTAGGCCCTCAATTAACTCCGAGCAGTACTTC. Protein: CSARPSINSEQYF.

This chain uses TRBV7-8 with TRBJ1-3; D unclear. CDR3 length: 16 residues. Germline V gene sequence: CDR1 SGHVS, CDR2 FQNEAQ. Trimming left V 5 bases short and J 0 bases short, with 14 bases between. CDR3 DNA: TGTGCCAGCAGCCCCGAGGAGCGGGTCTCTGGAAACACCATATATTTT. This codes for CASSPEERVSGNTIYF.

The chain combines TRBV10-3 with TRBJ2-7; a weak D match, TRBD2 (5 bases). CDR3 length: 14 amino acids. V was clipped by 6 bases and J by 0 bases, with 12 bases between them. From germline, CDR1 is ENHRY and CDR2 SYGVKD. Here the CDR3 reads CAIRRTFRSYEQYF. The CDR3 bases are TGTGCCATCAGGAGGACTTTTCGCTCCTACGAGCAGTACTTC.

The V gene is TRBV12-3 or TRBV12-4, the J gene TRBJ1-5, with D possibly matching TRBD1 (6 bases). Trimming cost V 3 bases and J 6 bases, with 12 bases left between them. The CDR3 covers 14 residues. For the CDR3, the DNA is TGTGCCAGCAGTTTTAGGGGGGCCAGTCAGCCCCAGCATTTT. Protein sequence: CASSFRGASQPQHF.

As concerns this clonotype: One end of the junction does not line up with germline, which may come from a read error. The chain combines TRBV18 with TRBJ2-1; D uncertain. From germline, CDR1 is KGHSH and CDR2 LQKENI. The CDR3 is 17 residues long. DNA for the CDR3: TGTGCCAGCTCAGCACCCCGGAGTAAGACGCGGTACAATGAGCAGTTCTTC. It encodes CASSAPRSKTRYNEQFF. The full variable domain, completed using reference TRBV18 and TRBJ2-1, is NAGVMQNPRHLVRRRGQEARLRCSPMKGHSHVYWYRQLPEEGLKFMVYLQKENIIDESGMPKERFSAEFPKEGPSILRIQQVVRGDSAAYFCASSAPRSKTRYNEQFFGPGTRLTVL.

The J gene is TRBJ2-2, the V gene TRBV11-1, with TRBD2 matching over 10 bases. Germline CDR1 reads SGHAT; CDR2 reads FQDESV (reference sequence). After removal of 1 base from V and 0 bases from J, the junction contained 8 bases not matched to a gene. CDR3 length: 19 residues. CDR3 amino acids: CASSLGGPSGGPNTGELFF. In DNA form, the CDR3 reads TGTGCCAGCAGCTTAGGCGGTCCTAGCGGGGGCCCGAACACCGGGGAGCTGTTTTTT.

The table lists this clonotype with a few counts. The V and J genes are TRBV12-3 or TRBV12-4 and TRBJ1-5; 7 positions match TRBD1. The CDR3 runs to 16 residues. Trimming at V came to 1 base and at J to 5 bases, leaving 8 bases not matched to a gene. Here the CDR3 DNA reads TGTGCCAGCAGTTTAGATGGAGGGGGCGGGGATCAGCCCCAGCATTTT. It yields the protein CASSLDGGGGDQPQHF.

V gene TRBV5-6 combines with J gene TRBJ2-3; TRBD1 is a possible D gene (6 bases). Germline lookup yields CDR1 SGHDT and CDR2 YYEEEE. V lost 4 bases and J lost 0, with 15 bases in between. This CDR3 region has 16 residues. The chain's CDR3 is CASSQGPEPSTDTQYF. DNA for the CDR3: TGTGCCAGCAGCCAGGGGCCGGAGCCTAGCACAGATACGCAGTATTTT.

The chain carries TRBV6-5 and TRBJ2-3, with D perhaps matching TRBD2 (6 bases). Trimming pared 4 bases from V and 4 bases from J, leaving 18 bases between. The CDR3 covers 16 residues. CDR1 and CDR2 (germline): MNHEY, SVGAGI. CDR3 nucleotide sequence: TGTGCCAGCAGTTCCCCGGGGAGGTTGGGCTCAGATACGCAGTATTTT. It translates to CASSSPGRLGSDTQYF.